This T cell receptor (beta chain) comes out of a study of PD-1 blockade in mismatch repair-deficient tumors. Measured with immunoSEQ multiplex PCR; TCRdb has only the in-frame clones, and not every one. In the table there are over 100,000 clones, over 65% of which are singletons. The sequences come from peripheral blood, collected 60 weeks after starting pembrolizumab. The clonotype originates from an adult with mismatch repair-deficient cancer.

The CDR3 nucleotides are TGTGCCAGCAGTACCGGGACTAGGAACACCGGGGAGCTGTTTTTT. Its protein product is CASSTGTRNTGELFF. This chain connects TRBV2 to TRBJ2-2, with TRBD2 matching over 8 bases. The V segment lost 5 bases and the J segment 1 base; nucleotides outside the gene matches: 3. CDR1 and CDR2 (germline): SNHLY, FYNNEI. The CDR3 loop spans 15 amino acids.